This paragraph covers one TCR beta chain sequence. Only a few counts were recorded for this clone. Its cognate antigen has yet to be identified. Qualities for individual bases were not recorded, and no much larger clone is one base off. The data were taken from a study of CD4 T cells in relation to SARS-CoV-2 and coronaviruses (dated by TCRdb to the early 2020s). As for the study more broadly: Using patient-derived lymphoblastoid cell lines, the shared crossreactive spike epitopes were mapped to their HLA restriction. A different, Illumina-based TCR-beta assay was used to sequence expansion assays from other donors in the study. The study assessed, at the TCR clonotype level, memory CD4+ T cell crossreactivity between SARS-CoV-2 and common cold coronavirus spike proteins. The Adaptive Biotechnologies TCR-sequencing kit was used for samples from three pre-COVID donors and for the naive versus memory experiments, whereas the other data were Illumina-based.

V loses 1 base, J loses 5 bases, and the germline ends lie 14 bases apart. CDR1 and CDR2 are read off the germline V gene as SQVTM and ANQGSEA. The CDR3 runs 14 residues from the cysteine to the phenylalanine. Kept here is only the CDR3 DNA, which spans 42 bases and is read in frame from base 1. DNA from uncultured naive and memory CD4+ T cells underwent immunoSEQ TCR-beta sequencing at deep resolution. Under the source paper's analysis protocol: During preprocessing, nonproductive sequences were removed, as were CDR3s that did not start with C, did not end with F or W, or were shorter than 7 amino acids. Cultured and uncultured naive and memory CD4+ repertoires were searched for previously identified spike- and CEF-reactive CDR3s. After three terminal residues were trimmed from each end, CDR3 homology was quantified as pairwise Levenshtein distance using the stringdist R package. The immuneACCESS repertoire file appears here via TCRdb, limited to in-frame rearrangements. These files lack a portion of the clones; in checked studies, under half of the deficit traces to unresolved V genes, and the cause of the others is not known. The V and J calls and clone size were taken over from that table, and D and trimming were inferred from the DNA. Counted in this sample were some 65,000 clones; 80% to 90% of them appeared once. Jointly, the top ten make up 1.6% of the sample.

CD4+ T cells from unexposed donors were collected before the COVID-19 pandemic (2011-2018). Naive and memory CD4+ T cells were separated from cryopreserved PBMCs by CD4 enrichment followed by EasySep naive CD4+ T cell enrichment. Leukapheresis product for the unexposed donors was bought commercially. PBMCs were isolated from leukapheresis product or whole blood by Ficoll-Paque PLUS gradient centrifugation. PBMCs were either used fresh in the expansion assay or cryopreserved at -140 degrees C. The QIAamp Micro DNA Kit was used to extract genomic DNA from the CD4+ T cells. Broad study findings and their caveats: Because no donor provided both pre-pandemic and post-infection samples, tracing the source of pre-existing responses was limited. Because the crossreactivity analysis focused on spike protein, crossreactivity against other viral proteins was not assessed. The study was limited by small numbers of patients and tested TCRs. Crossreactive clones showed significantly weaker SARS-CoV-2-driven expansion than monoreactive clones, consistent with antigenic imprinting. Naive versus memory sequencing indicated that memory recall responses, rather than primary responses primed during culture, are detected by the assay. In about 60% of donors, memory CD4+ clonotypes turned up that crossrecognized SARS-CoV-2 and at least one common cold coronavirus spike.

The TCR originated in a human donor in good health. The chain joins TRBV29-1 to TRBJ1-1; a weak D assignment points to TRBD1 (6 bases agree). Sequencing input: memory CD4+ T cells from PBMCs. What the cell subset or site label conveys for this sample: memory (non-naive) CD4+ T cells. The DNA sequence reads TGCAGCGTTGAAGGAGGGGGTGTAGGAACTGAAGCTTTCTTT. Its product reads: CSVEGGGVGTEAFF.